This T cell receptor (beta chain) was identified during a study of molecular identifiers for immune sequencing clone quantification. This clonotype occurred many times. Input for naive CD8 libraries was roughly 20,000 to 1,000,000 sorted cells; the RNA fraction used was 10%, 30% or 50%. Sorting recovered naive CD8 T cells on a CD8+CD4-CCR7+CD45RA+ profile. The bulk TCR libraries were made with methods described before and with listed TCR primers. MiXCR, applied by TCRdb to the PCR reads, yields one record per CDR3 protein. In the table there are tens of thousands of distinct CDR3 sequences, over 20% of which are singletons. The CDR3 contains 14 residues. Germline V CDR1 and CDR2: MNHEY, SMNVEV (reference sequence). V trimming: 6 bases; J trimming: 2 bases; junction bases outside the gene matches: 4.

The TCR was taken from a human donor in good health. Some libraries in this study had Jurkat cell RNA spiked in. The chain couples TRBV27 to TRBJ2-7; 10 bases are shared with TRBD1. Sequencing was performed on naive CD8+ T cells from blood, with Jurkat cell RNA spiked in. As to subset: FACS-sorted CD8+CD4-CCR7+CD45RA+ naive T cells. CDR3 sequence (DNA): TGTGCCAGCAGGTCCGGACAGGGGGCCTACGAGCAGTACTTC. This sequence encodes CASRSGQGAYEQYF.